A selection of T cell receptor beta chains follows, all from one sample in a study of blood T cell repertoires in COVID-19. Only in-frame clones appear in the TCRdb table, and some are missing; sequencing was by immunoSEQ multiplex PCR. The data hold over 50,000 clones, with 86% observed a single time. The sample taken for sequencing was peripheral blood. Receptor source: a man older than 75 with acute or convalescent COVID-19. CDR3s include the opening cysteine and the closing phenylalanine or tryptophan. A D gene is named only where the DNA matches it firmly. The size entry is marked missing in some rows and otherwise reads once, few, many or a size class.

clone_size,d_call,v_call,j_call,cdr3_nt,cdr3_aa
few,.,TRBV7-2,TRBJ1-5,TGTGCCAGCAGCTTAGCCGCAGCGAGCAATCAGCCCCAGCATTTT,CASSLAAASNQPQHF
.,.,TRBV30,TRBJ1-2,TGTGCCTGGAGTGTAGAGGCTAACTATGGCTACACCTTC,CAWSVEANYGYTF
.,.,TRBV6-5,TRBJ1-1,TGTGCCAGTTTAAGAGGGGGCACTGAAGCTTTCTTT,CASLRGGTEAFF
.,TRBD2,TRBV11-3,TRBJ2-5,TGTGCCAGCAGCTCCCGCTCCTTAACTAGCGGAGAAGAGACCCAGTACTTC,CASSSRSLTSGEETQYF
.,TRBD1,TRBV6-1,TRBJ2-5,TGTGCCAGCAGTCCCAGGGACAGTACAATCCAGTACTTC,CASSPRDSTIQYF
.,.,TRBV6-6,TRBJ2-1,TGTGCCAGCAGTTACGATACGGGGGATGAGCAGTTCTTC,CASSYDTGDEQFF
.,TRBD1,TRBV5-1,TRBJ1-3,TGCGCCAGCAGCGCCGGGACAGTTTCCTCTGGAAACACCATATATTTT,CASSAGTVSSGNTIYF
.,.,TRBV7-2,TRBJ1-1,TGTGCCAGCAGCTTAGTCGGCAGGGCAACTGAAGCTTTCTTT,CASSLVGRATEAFF
.,TRBD2,TRBV15,TRBJ2-3,TGTGCCACCAGCAGTCCGATAGCGGGGGGTGGAGATACGCAGTATTTT,CATSSPIAGGGDTQYF
.,TRBD1,TRBV7-3,TRBJ2-1,TGTGCCAGCAGCTTATCAGGGGGTAAGAATGAGCAGTTCTTC,CASSLSGGKNEQFF
.,.,TRBV30,TRBJ1-1,TGTGCCTGGAGTGTAACACAGAACACTGAAGCTTTCTTT,CAWSVTQNTEAFF
.,.,TRBV6-5,TRBJ1-2,TGTGCCAGCACGCCGGTGCACCTCAATAACTATGGCTACACCTTC,CASTPVHLNNYGYTF
.,TRBD1,TRBV7-6,TRBJ2-5,TGTGCCAGCAGCCAAAACAGGGGGACCGGGGAGACCCAGTACTTC,CASSQNRGTGETQYF
.,.,TRBV18,TRBJ2-7,TGTGCCAGCTCACCCCTGGGGAGCTCCTACGAGCAGTACTTC,CASSPLGSSYEQYF
few,.,TRBV7-3,TRBJ1-6,TGTGCCAGCAGCTTAACGGGGGGAGGGTCGGATTCACCCCTCCACTTT,CASSLTGGGSDSPLHF
.,.,TRBV7-2,TRBJ2-7,TGTGCCAGCAGCCGTCGACAGTACCCCTACGAGCAGTACTTC,CASSRRQYPYEQYF
.,TRBD1,TRBV27,TRBJ1-2,TGTGCCAGCAGAGACAGGACAGGGGGCTACTATGGCTACACCTTC,CASRDRTGGYYGYTF
.,TRBD1,TRBV7-8,TRBJ2-4,TGTGCCAGCAGCTTAGCGGAGGCAGGGGGTAGGAACATTCAGTACTTC,CASSLAEAGGRNIQYF
.,.,TRBV19,TRBJ2-7,TGTGCCAGTAGTGGCCGGGACAACTCCTACGAGCAGTACTTC,CASSGRDNSYEQYF
.,.,TRBV15,TRBJ1-3,TGTGCCACCAGCAGAGTTCGGACTAGCTCTGGAAACACCATATATTTT,CATSRVRTSSGNTIYF
.,TRBD2,TRBV24-1,TRBJ2-3,TGTGCCACCAGTGACCGAACTAGCGGGGGGGCAAATACGCAGTATTTT,CATSDRTSGGANTQYF
once,.,TRBV6-5,TRBJ1-1,TGTGCCAGCAGCCTCCCAGGTTTCGAAGCTTTCTTT,CASSLPGFEAFF
.,TRBD1,TRBV7-2,TRBJ1-2,TGTGCCAGCAGCTTAGCGCAGGGGGGAAACTATGGCTACACCTTC,CASSLAQGGNYGYTF
.,TRBD2,TRBV5-5,TRBJ2-5,TGTGCCAGCAGCTCGGGACTAGCAGGGGAGACCCAGTACTTC,CASSSGLAGETQYF
.,.,TRBV21-1,TRBJ1-5,TGTGCCAGCAGCAACAGGGGGGAACAGCCCCAGCATTTT,CASSNRGEQPQHF
.,TRBD1,TRBV19,TRBJ1-1,TGTGCCAGTAGCCAGACAGGGGGCCTGTCTGAAGCTTTCTTT,CASSQTGGLSEAFF
.,TRBD1,TRBV30,TRBJ1-2,TGTGCCTGGAGTGTACGGAGGGACAGGGGGATTCTCTATGGCTACACCTTC,CAWSVRRDRGILYGYTF
.,.,TRBV5-6,TRBJ2-7,TGTGCCAGCAGCTTGCAATCCTACGAGCAGTACTTC,CASSLQSYEQYF
once,.,TRBV21-1,TRBJ1-4,TGTGCCAGCCGTAGGGGGCCGATGATTAATGAAAAACTGTTTTTT,CASRRGPMINEKLFF
.,.,TRBV18,TRBJ1-1,TGTGCCAGCTCACCCCGGGGGAGGGACACTGAAGCTTTCTTT,CASSPRGRDTEAFF
.,TRBD2,TRBV18,TRBJ2-5,TGTGCCAGCTCACCTCAGCGGGGAAGAGACGAGACCCAGTACTTC,CASSPQRGRDETQYF
.,.,TRBV6-5,TRBJ1-5,TGTGCCAGCAGTTACTCGGACAGAAGCAATCAGCCCCAGCATTTT,CASSYSDRSNQPQHF
.,.,TRBV27,TRBJ2-3,TGTGCCAGCAGTTTGGCCAATACAGATACGCAGTATTTT,CASSLANTDTQYF
few,TRBD1,TRBV30,TRBJ1-2,TGTGCCTGCCTTACTCCGGGACAGGGGGCCTCTGGCTACACCTTC,CACLTPGQGASGYTF
once,TRBD2,TRBV11-3,TRBJ2-1,TGTGCCAGCAGCTCGGGACTAGCGGGGGGGAATGAGCAGTTCTTC,CASSSGLAGGNEQFF
once,.,TRBV27,TRBJ2-5,TGTGCCAGCAGTTCTCAGACCCAGTACTTC,CASSSQTQYF
.,TRBD1,TRBV12-3/TRBV12-4,TRBJ1-1,TGTGCCAGCAGGACAGGGGGCTCATCTGAAGCTTTCTTT,CASRTGGSSEAFF
.,TRBD1,TRBV19,TRBJ2-7,TGTGCCAGTAGTACTCCGGGACAGACCTACGAGCAGTACTTC,CASSTPGQTYEQYF
.,.,TRBV19,TRBJ2-4,TGTGCCAGTCACCCGGGTTCAGGGTGGCGGGCCAAAAACATTCAGTACTTC,CASHPGSGWRAKNIQYF
once,.,TRBV28,TRBJ1-5,TGTGCCAGCAGGGTGGGGAGTCAGCCCCAGCATTTT,CASRVGSQPQHF
few,.,TRBV18,TRBJ1-1,TGTGCCAGCTCACTTACAGAAAGCACTGAAGCTTTCTTT,CASSLTESTEAFF
.,TRBD2,TRBV2,TRBJ2-5,TGTGCCAGCAGGCGGACTAGCGGGGATTGGGAGACCCAGTACTTC,CASRRTSGDWETQYF
.,.,TRBV21-1,TRBJ1-1,TGTGCCAGCAGCAACCTTCTAACCTGGGCGCTAATGAACACTGAAGCTTTCTTT,CASSNLLTWALMNTEAFF
.,.,TRBV6-5,TRBJ1-2,TGTGCCAGCAGCCCGGACAGCCTATTCTATGGCTACACCTTC,CASSPDSLFYGYTF
once,TRBD1,TRBV10-1,TRBJ2-3,TGCGCCAGCTCCTGGGGGACAGGGACCCCAGATACGCAGTATTTT,CASSWGTGTPDTQYF
.,.,TRBV6-5,TRBJ1-1,TGTGCCAGCAGTTACTCGGGGGGATTGGGCACTGAAGCTTTCTTT,CASSYSGGLGTEAFF
.,.,TRBV7-7,TRBJ2-7,TGTGCTAGCAGCTTTATACAGGGACCCCAACCCTACGAGCAGTACTTC,CASSFIQGPQPYEQYF
few,TRBD2,TRBV4-2,TRBJ2-5,TGTGCCAGCAGCCTCGGACTAGCCGGGGAGACCCAGTACTTC,CASSLGLAGETQYF
.,.,TRBV12-3/TRBV12-4,TRBJ1-5,TGTGCCAGCAGTTTATTAGGGGTTCAGCCCCAGCATTTT,CASSLLGVQPQHF
.,TRBD1,TRBV9,TRBJ1-1,TGTGCCAGCAGCACAAGCCAGGGGGCGAGGACTGAAGCTTTCTTT,CASSTSQGARTEAFF
.,.,TRBV3-1/TRBV3-2,TRBJ2-3,TGTGCCAGCAGCCAAGATCCGGGGGGCACAGATACGCAGTATTTT,CASSQDPGGTDTQYF
.,TRBD1,TRBV3-1/TRBV3-2,TRBJ2-4,TGTGCCAGCAGCCAAGGGGGGGGGACAGGGGCCATTCAGTACTTC,CASSQGGGTGAIQYF
.,TRBD1,TRBV11-2,TRBJ1-6,TGTGCCAGCAGCTCCCAGGGGGCGCGTTCACCCCTCCACTTT,CASSSQGARSPLHF
.,TRBD1,TRBV27,TRBJ2-7,TGTGCCAGCAGTTTGTCATCCGGGTCAGGGGGCTACGAGCAGTACTTC,CASSLSSGSGGYEQYF
.,.,TRBV2,TRBJ2-7,TGTGCCAGCATGAGGGACAAAGACTACGAGCAGTACTTC,CASMRDKDYEQYF